This T cell receptor (beta chain) originates from a study of blood T cells in healthy people across ages. Then a second PCR, running about 6 to 12 cycles, was carried out with a sample-barcoded 5' primer and a J-beta primer mix. Each CDR3 protein is one row after TCRdb ran MiXCR on the 5' RACE reads. The repertoire holds approximately 1,700,000 distinct CDR3 sequences, with 30% to 40% as singletons. The CDR3 extends over 11 amino acids. Germline CDR1 reads DFQATT; CDR2 reads SNEGSKA (reference sequence). V was cut by 0 bases and J by 7 bases, with 7 bases left in between. As to this clonotype: Its matching antigen is unknown.

Study-wide results and limits: Older age coincided with a roughly linear decline in TCR beta diversity per million T cells.

This clonotype was sampled from a human donor in good health. Sequencing was done on a sample of blood. This chain connects TRBV20-1 to TRBJ2-7; D uncertain. CDR3 sequence reads: CSARDQEEQYF. CDR3 coding DNA: TGCAGTGCTAGAGATCAAGAGGAGCAGTACTTC.